Below, 8 T cell receptor beta chains from the same sample are listed, as sequenced in a study of CD8 T cells in ankylosing spondylitis. From the 5' RACE reads, TCRdb called clonotypes with MiXCR, one entry per CDR3 protein. The sample includes roughly 150,000 distinct CDR3 sequences, about 7% of them seen just once. Material for sequencing was blood, either unsorted or a sorted T cell fraction (not recorded which). All receptors derive from a female donor with ankylosing spondylitis or in good health (not recorded which).

The sample holds many counts of this clonotype. The chain links TRBV5-1 to TRBJ1-2, with D possibly being TRBD1 (5 bases). V was cut by 1 base and J by 8 bases, with 12 bases left in between. Per the germline V gene, CDR1 is SGHRS and CDR2 is YFSETQ. The CDR3 is made up of 13 amino acids. DNA of the CDR3: TGCGCCAGCAGCTTGACAGGACTGTGGGGCTACACCTTC. This translates into CASSLTGLWGYTF.

This chain uses TRBV5-4 with TRBJ1-4; TRBD1 might be the D (5 bases). The V end lost 0 bases, the J end lost 6 bases, and 12 bases lay between the germline ends. Germline values: CDR1 SGHNT, CDR2 YYREEE (reference sequence). CDR3 length: 15 amino acids. The CDR3 reads CASSLGGNIDEKLFF. CDR3 nucleotide sequence: TGTGCCAGCAGCTTGGGGGGGAATATTGATGAAAAACTGTTTTTT.

This clonotype occurred many times. The V and J genes are TRBV15 and TRBJ2-5, with D perhaps matching TRBD2 (6 bases). The CDR3 length is 16 residues. Trimming left V 0 bases short and J 5 bases short, with 16 bases between. CDR1 and CDR2 (germline): LNHNV, YYDKDF (reference sequence). Written as DNA, the CDR3 is TGTGCCACCAGCAGAGAGGGGCAGGGAGGATTGGAGACCCAGTACTTC. Its translation is CATSREGQGGLETQYF.

At least ten counts were recorded for this clonotype. This chain connects TRBV7-2 to TRBJ2-7; a weak D match, TRBD1 (6 bases). Germline values: CDR1 SGHTA, CDR2 FQGNSA. V lost 1 base, J lost 0 bases, and 13 bases lay in between. The CDR3 length is 16 residues. In DNA form, the CDR3 reads TGTGCCAGCAGCTTAGGGCGTCAGGGGAACTCCTACGAGCAGTACTTC. Residues: CASSLGRQGNSYEQYF.

This clonotype was detected many times. This chain uses TRBV7-8 with TRBJ1-1; D remains ambiguous. The V gene's germline CDR1 is SGHVS and CDR2 FQNEAQ. This CDR3 spans 14 amino acids. V shed 5 bases and J shed 2 bases, with 12 bases lying between them. The CDR3 DNA reads TGTGCCAGCAGCCCCTACCACTCTAACACTGAAGCTTTCTTT. Translation: CASSPYHSNTEAFF.

This clonotype was recorded many times. This chain connects TRBV29-1 to TRBJ2-3; 7 bases align to TRBD1. With V trimmed by 5 bases and J by 7 bases, 6 bases remained unmatched. The CDR3 covers 12 residues. CDR1 is SQVTM, CDR2 ANQGSEA, per germline. CDR3 nucleotides: TGCAGCGTTTTGGACAGGACAAATACGCAGTATTTT. Residues: CSVLDRTNTQYF.

The chain recombines TRBV25-1 with TRBJ2-1; the D gene is possibly TRBD1 (8 bases). This CDR3 comprises 16 residues. In germline, CDR1 is MGHDK, CDR2 SYGVNS. V gave up 6 bases and J gave up 5 bases, with 20 bases separating them. CDR3 region: CASRAQGGAGDNEQFF. CDR3 in DNA: TGTGCCAGCAGGGCACAGGGGGGCGCGGGGGACAATGAGCAGTTCTTC. Full variable domain (remainder filled in from reference TRBV25-1 and TRBJ2-1): EADIYQTPRYLVIGTGKKITLECSQTMGHDKMYWYQQDPGMELHLIHYSYGVNSTEKGDLSSESTVSRIRTEHFPLTLESARPSHTSQYLCASRAQGGAGDNEQFFGPGTRLTVL.

CDR3 in amino acids: CASSPETGGNGYTF. The DNA for the CDR3 is TGTGCCAGCTCACCAGAGACAGGGGGCAATGGCTACACCTTC. The rearrangement joins TRBV18 to TRBJ1-2, with TRBD1 identical over 10 bases. Germline assignment: CDR1 KGHSH and CDR2 LQKENI. This CDR3 comprises 14 residues. The ends lost 2 bases at V and 6 bases at J; junction bases unmatched: 3.